This T cell receptor (beta chain) was profiled in a study of T-cell reconstitution after alpha-beta-depleted transplantation in children. Findings and caveats of the study: Certain patients had high TCRbeta diversity at day 60, and it came from recipient T cells and thymic progenitors that survived. The origin of alpha-beta T cells about two months after transplant was reportedly several hundred expanded graft clones.

The sample holds a few counts of this clonotype. Its specificity is unknown. Germline assignment: CDR1 PRHDT and CDR2 FYEKMQ (reference sequence). This CDR3 spans 14 amino acids. Trimming removed 5 bases from V and 3 bases from J; junction bases left unmatched: 6. Unique molecular identifiers were incorporated during preparation of the TCRbeta library. MiXCR was run by TCRdb on the PCR reads, yielding one entry per CDR3 protein. The sample contains roughly 790,000 distinct CDR3 sequences, 15% to 20% of which appear only once. This specimen consisted of PBMCs, mostly from graft donor cells, obtained 360 days after TCRalphabeta/CD19-depleted stem cell transplant. The chain carries TRBV13 and TRBJ2-7; 8 bases fit TRBD2. This sequence originates from a male patient between 5 and 17 years old who had a stem cell transplant for acute lymphoblastic leukemia, so the T cells may come from the graft donor. The CDR3 DNA sequence: TGTGCCAGCAGCCGTAGACTAGCGATCTACGAGCAGTACTTC. Translating it yields CASSRRLAIYEQYF.